Given below is one T cell receptor (beta chain) in context. Its antigen remains unknown. V was clipped by 4 bases and J by 7 bases, with 18 bases between them. The germline CDR1 and CDR2 sequences are SGDLS and YYNGEE. CDR3 length: 15 residues. This record belongs to a study of T cells after yellow fever vaccination. Background on the study: In the case of low-cell-number fractions, SMART-Seq v4 Ultra Low Input was used for preparation. Study conclusions and caveats: Reappearance after the booster was seen for most primary-vaccination clones, at roughly 96% CD4 and 70% to 90% CD8. It was a small share of clonotypes that appeared in both CD4 and CD8 compartments.

The TCR cDNA carried a universal primer site and UMIs from 5'RACE template switching. In TCRdb, the 5' RACE reads were re-called with MiXCR into one record per CDR3 protein. The sample shows about 550,000 distinct CDR3 sequences, roughly a fifth of them seen only once. The specimen comprised PBMCs, sampled 15 days after the yellow fever booster vaccination. The gene calls are TRBV9 and TRBJ2-1; D may be TRBD1 (5 bases). The receptor's source is a man between 25 and 39 years old who received the YFV17D yellow fever vaccine. The CDR3 loop is CASSSLGQYSNEQFF. CDR3 DNA sequence: TGTGCCAGCAGCTCCTTGGGGCAATACAGTAATGAGCAGTTCTTC.